These 4 T cell receptor beta chains originate from one sample sequenced in a study of blood T cell repertoires in COVID-19. Sequenced by immunoSEQ multiplex PCR; TCRdb stores in-frame clones only, minus some. Here the sample spans about 350,000 clones, more than 70% being singletons. Sequences were obtained from peripheral blood. These receptors were obtained from a woman aged 70-85 years with COVID-19, enrolled during active disease.

As for this clone: One end of the junction does not line up with germline, which may come from a read error. This chain links TRBV18 with TRBJ2-1; 10 nucleotides match TRBD1. Germline V gene sequence: CDR1 KGHSH, CDR2 LQKENI. This CDR3 has 14 residues. The CDR3 sequence: CATSTDRGLNEQFF. CDR3 DNA sequence: TGTGCCACCTCAACAGACAGGGGGCTAAATGAGCAGTTCTTC.

The chain uses TRBV2 and TRBJ1-3; no reliable D call. In germline, CDR1 is SNHLY, CDR2 FYNNEI. V lost 4 bases, J lost 1 base, and 14 bases lay in between. The CDR3 runs 16 residues. CDR3 bases: TGTGCCAGCAGTGTAAGCAGTGCGGGGTCTGGAAACACCATATATTTT. This gives the protein CASSVSSAGSGNTIYF.

V usage is TRBV28 and J usage is TRBJ2-1, with TRBD1 matching over 10 bases. The CDR3 has 16 amino acids. Germline V lookup: CDR1 MDHEN, CDR2 SYDVKM. The trim removed 2 bases at V and 7 bases at J, leaving 8 bases unmatched. The CDR3 is CASSLLGTGVPNEQFF. The DNA of the CDR3 is TGTGCCAGCAGTTTACTCGGGACAGGGGTTCCGAATGAGCAGTTCTTC.

The chain combines TRBV5-1 with TRBJ1-2, with 10 bases identical to TRBD1. V shed 4 bases, J shed 5 bases, and the junction held 8 bases outside the gene matches. From germline, CDR1 is SGHRS and CDR2 YFSETQ. The CDR3 runs to 15 residues. The CDR3 DNA sequence: TGCGCCAGCAGCGATCCGGGACAGGGGCCGTATGGCTACACCTTC. This gives the protein CASSDPGQGPYGYTF. The complete variable domain, with remaining parts taken from reference TRBV5-1 and TRBJ1-2, reads KAGVTQTPRYLIKTRGQQVTLSCSPISGHRSVSWYQQTPGQGLQFLFEYFSETQRNKGNFPGRFSGRQFSNSRSEMNVSTLELGDSALYLCASSDPGQGPYGYTFGSGTRLTVV.